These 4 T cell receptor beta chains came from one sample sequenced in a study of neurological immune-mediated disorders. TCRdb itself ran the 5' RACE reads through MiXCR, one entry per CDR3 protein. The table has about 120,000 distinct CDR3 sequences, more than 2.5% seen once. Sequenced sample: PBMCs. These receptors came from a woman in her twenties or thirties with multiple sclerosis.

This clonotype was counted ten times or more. For the CDR3, the DNA is TGTGCCAGCAGCCCAGGACAGCCAGTATACACAGATACGCAGTATTTT. It encodes CASSPGQPVYTDTQYF. This chain connects TRBV7-2 to TRBJ2-3, with TRBD1 as a possible D gene (6 bases). There are 16 residues in the CDR3. Per the germline V gene, CDR1 is SGHTA and CDR2 is FQGNSA. V gave up 5 bases and J gave up 2 bases, with 17 bases separating them.

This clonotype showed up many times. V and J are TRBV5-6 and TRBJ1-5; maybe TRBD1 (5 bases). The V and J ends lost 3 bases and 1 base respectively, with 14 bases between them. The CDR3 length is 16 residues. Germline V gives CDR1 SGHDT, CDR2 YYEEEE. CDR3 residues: CASSSGGGMSNQPQHF. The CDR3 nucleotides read TGTGCCAGCAGCTCCGGGGGGGGAATGAGCAATCAGCCCCAGCATTTT.

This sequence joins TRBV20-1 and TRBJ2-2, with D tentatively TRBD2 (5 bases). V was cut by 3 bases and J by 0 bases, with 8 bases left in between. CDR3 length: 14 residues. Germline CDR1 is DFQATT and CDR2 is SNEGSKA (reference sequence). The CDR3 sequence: CSASYGTNTGELFF. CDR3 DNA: TGCAGTGCTAGTTACGGGACGAACACCGGGGAGCTGTTTTTT.

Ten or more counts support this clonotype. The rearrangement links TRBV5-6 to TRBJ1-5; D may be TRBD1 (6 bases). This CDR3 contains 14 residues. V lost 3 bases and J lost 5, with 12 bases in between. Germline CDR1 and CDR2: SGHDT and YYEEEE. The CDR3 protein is CASSWGNRDQPQHF. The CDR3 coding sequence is TGTGCCAGCAGCTGGGGAAACAGGGATCAGCCCCAGCATTTT.